Below, 5 T cell receptor beta chains from the same sample are listed, as sequenced in a study of Graves' ophthalmopathy and Graves' hyperthyroidism. As the template, RNA transcripts were used to amplify TCR beta CDR3 regions. The library came from an HTBI-primed first-round RT-PCR and a second-round multiplex PCR. Via MiXCR, TCRdb re-called the multiplex PCR reads, giving one row per CDR3 protein. The table shows hundreds of thousands of distinct CDR3 sequences, with roughly two fifths occurring only once. The material sequenced was peripheral blood. The receptors originated from an adult man with Graves' ophthalmopathy.

The CDR3 region has the DNA TGTGCCAGCGGGACAGGGCGTGAAAAACTGTTTTTT. Amino acid sequence: CASGTGREKLFF. The V and J genes are TRBV25-1 and TRBJ1-4; 9 bases fit TRBD1. The V and J ends lost 8 bases and 7 bases, in that order; junction bases with no gene match: 2. This CDR3 comprises 12 residues. The germline V gene encodes CDR1 MGHDK and CDR2 SYGVNS.

This chain uses TRBV25-1 with TRBJ2-5, with D perhaps TRBD1 (6 bases). The germline gives CDR1 MGHDK, CDR2 SYGVNS. V gave up 6 bases and J gave up 5 bases, with 19 bases separating them. The CDR3 consists of 15 residues. The CDR3 protein is CASSLPRGDGETQYF. The CDR3 nucleotides are TGTGCCAGCAGCTTACCCAGGGGTGACGGGGAGACCCAGTACTTC.

This clonotype showed up many times. This rearrangement joins TRBV6-5 to TRBJ1-1, with D hard to call. The V gene lost 6 bases and the J gene lost 0 bases, with 14 bases spanning the gap. Germline CDR1 is MNHEY and CDR2 is SVGAGI. This CDR3 has 15 amino acids. CDR3 amino acids: CASRAGRHMNTEAFF. In DNA form, the CDR3 reads TGTGCCAGCAGAGCCGGACGGCACATGAACACTGAAGCTTTCTTT.

This clonotype was observed at least ten times. This chain joins TRBV10-3 and TRBJ1-1; 11 nucleotides agree with TRBD1. The V and J ends lost 6 bases and 5 bases, in that order; junction bases with no gene match: 5. Germline CDR1 is ENHRY and CDR2 is SYGVKD. This CDR3 contains 14 residues. The CDR3 sequence is CAISQDRGRTEAFF. The CDR3 DNA reads TGTGCCATCAGCCAGGACAGGGGGCGAACTGAAGCTTTCTTT.

V is TRBV19 and J is TRBJ2-5; 10 nucleotides line up with TRBD1. The germline V gene encodes CDR1 LNHDA and CDR2 SQIVND (reference sequence). V dropped 3 bases and J dropped 5; count of bases not matched to a gene: 9. The CDR3 is 16 residues long. CDR3 sequence reads: CASSMGTGQGFETQYF. CDR3 DNA sequence: TGTGCCAGTAGTATGGGAACGGGACAGGGGTTCGAGACCCAGTACTTC.